A single sample is the source of the 17 T cell receptor beta chains below, sequenced in a study of T cells in Graves' hyperthyroidism and ophthalmopathy. There were TCR beta CDR3 regions amplified from RNA transcripts. The HTBI primer set served for first-round RT-PCR of the TCR CDR3. TCRdb reprocessed the multiplex PCR reads with MiXCR, giving one entry per CDR3 protein. The profile shows fewer than 350,000 distinct CDR3 sequences, nearly 15% of them singletons. Sequenced material: blood. These receptors were taken from a woman in her forties or fifties with Graves' hyperthyroidism that later progressed to Graves' ophthalmopathy.

Ten or more counts support this clonotype. V gene TRBV20-1 combines with J gene TRBJ2-5; D is unresolved. V dropped 0 bases and J dropped 4 bases, with 6 bases sitting between them. The germline CDR1 and CDR2 sequences are DFQATT and SNEGSKA (reference sequence). The CDR3 length is 12 residues. CDR3 protein: CSARDGLETQYF. The CDR3 DNA follows: TGCAGTGCTAGAGATGGCCTAGAGACCCAGTACTTC.

In its sample, this clonotype was seen many times. V is TRBV27 and J is TRBJ2-3; no firm D call. Trimming cost V 6 bases and J 0 bases, with 13 bases left between them. The CDR3 consists of 15 residues. CDR1 MNHEY and CDR2 SMNVEV come from the germline V gene (reference sequence). The chain's CDR3 is CASRGHSASTDTQYF. The CDR3 DNA sequence: TGTGCCAGCAGAGGGCACAGCGCTAGCACAGATACGCAGTATTTT.

This clonotype was found a few times. A read error is possible here, since a much larger clone lies one base away. CDR3 region: CSAFPRSSYNEQLF. CDR3 coding DNA: TGCAGTGCTTTCCCCAGGAGCTCCTACAATGAGCAGCTCTTC. The rearrangement uses TRBV20-1 and TRBJ2-1, with D unresolved. The CDR3 is 14 residues long. CDR1 and CDR2 from the germline V gene are DFQATT and SNEGSKA (reference sequence).

This clonotype has only a few counts. Here the CDR3 reads CASRETSGTNEQFF. The CDR3 nucleotides read TGCGCCAGCAGGGAGACTAGCGGCACAAATGAGCAGTTCTTC. The rearrangement joins TRBV10-2 to TRBJ2-1, with 9 bases aligning to TRBD2. The CDR3 spans 14 residues. V shed 6 bases, J shed 7 bases, and the junction held 7 bases outside the gene matches. The germline CDR1 and CDR2 sequences are WSHSY and SAAADI.

The rearrangement uses TRBV7-2 and TRBJ2-1; a possible D gene is TRBD2 (6 bases). Germline CDR1 SGHTA, CDR2 FQGNSA. This CDR3 contains 13 residues. V lost 1 base, J lost 7 bases, and 8 bases lay in between. This chain's CDR3 is CASSLGLANEQFF. The CDR3 DNA follows: TGTGCCAGCAGCTTAGGCCTAGCGAATGAGCAGTTCTTC.

V is TRBV4-2 and J is TRBJ2-5; D is perhaps TRBD1 or TRBD2 (5 bases each). Between the trimmed V and J ends, which lost 4 bases and 3 bases, there was a span of 15 bases. The CDR3 runs 15 residues. The germline V gene has CDR1 LGHNA and CDR2 YNFKEQ. CDR3 in amino acids: CASSPGRGIEETQYF. Written as DNA, the CDR3 is TGTGCCAGCAGCCCGGGGCGCGGAATAGAAGAGACCCAGTACTTC.

This clonotype was seen a few times. The chain uses TRBV6-1 and TRBJ1-2; tentative D call: TRBD1 (6 bases). The V gene lost 6 bases and the J gene lost 4 bases, with 15 bases spanning the gap. This CDR3 has 14 residues. From germline, CDR1 is MNHNS and CDR2 SASEGT. The CDR3 bases are TGTGCCAGCAGGAACCGACAGGACCGCTATGGCTACACCTTC. Protein sequence: CASRNRQDRYGYTF.

This clonotype was observed many times. V and J are TRBV2 and TRBJ2-3; 10 bases align to TRBD1. Trimming cost V 6 bases and J 3 bases; bases outside gene matches: 6. Germline loops: CDR1 SNHLY, CDR2 FYNNEI. The CDR3 has 15 residues. The CDR3 protein is CASSSGQGSTDTQYF. The DNA for the CDR3 is TGTGCCAGCAGCTCGGGACAGGGGAGTACAGATACGCAGTATTTT.

Many counts were recorded for this clonotype. The gene calls are TRBV6-1 and TRBJ2-1, with 11 bases lining up with TRBD2. CDR1 is MNHNS, CDR2 SASEGT, per germline. This CDR3 contains 19 residues. Trimming removed 3 bases from V and 3 bases from J; junction bases left unmatched: 13. CDR3 in amino acids: CASSDIRQTSGMRYNEQFF. The CDR3 region has the DNA TGTGCCAGCAGTGATATCAGACAGACTAGCGGGATGCGCTACAATGAGCAGTTCTTC.

This clonotype appeared many times. V and J are TRBV6-1 and TRBJ1-5; D gene uncertain. Germline V gene sequence: CDR1 MNHNS, CDR2 SASEGT. This CDR3 contains 16 residues. Trimming stripped 0 bases from V and 3 bases from J, with 12 bases between. The CDR3 DNA sequence: TGTGCCAGCAGTGAAGCGCTCCGGGCCATCAATCAGCCCCAGCATTTT. Amino acid sequence: CASSEALRAINQPQHF.

This clonotype was detected ten times or more. This sequence joins TRBV27 and TRBJ2-3, with D uncertain. The CDR3 totals 14 residues. V was shortened by 0 bases and J by 6 bases, with 10 bases between the two germline ends. The germline CDR1 and CDR2 sequences are MNHEY and SMNVEV (reference sequence). The CDR3 spells CASSLSDELDTQYF. CDR3 in DNA: TGTGCCAGCAGTTTATCAGACGAGCTTGATACGCAGTATTTT.

This clonotype appeared many times. This chain joins TRBV24-1 and TRBJ1-2; 9 bases are shared with TRBD1. Germline trimming cut 3 bases from V and 2 bases from J; bases unmatched to any gene: 3. In germline, CDR1 is KGHDR, CDR2 SFDVKD. CDR3 size: 15 residues. This CDR3 reads CATSDRTGANYGYTF. The DNA for the CDR3 is TGTGCCACCAGTGATCGGACAGGGGCCAACTATGGCTACACCTTC.

This clonotype was detected ten times or more. V gene TRBV6-2 or TRBV6-3 combines with J gene TRBJ1-2; TRBD1 matches at 7 bases. Germline lookup yields CDR1 MNHEY and CDR2 SVGEGT. With 2 bases clipped from V and 6 bases from J, the junction kept 9 bases outside the gene matches. This CDR3 contains 15 residues. Here the CDR3 reads CASSYVDRSGDGYTF. DNA of the CDR3: TGTGCCAGCAGTTACGTGGACAGGTCCGGGGATGGCTACACCTTC.

Many counts were recorded for this clonotype. The chain couples TRBV7-9 to TRBJ2-7; tentatively, D is TRBD2 (6 bases). Germline V gives CDR1 SEHNR, CDR2 FQNEAQ (reference sequence). This CDR3 has 14 residues. V lost 5 bases to trimming and J lost 4 bases, with 15 bases between them. The CDR3 loop reads CASSGTALLYEQYF. In nucleotides, the CDR3 is TGTGCCAGCAGCGGGACTGCACTCCTTTACGAGCAGTACTTC.

This clonotype has at least ten counts. The CDR3 DNA reads as TGTGCCAGCAGTGATGTGGGGGGCACTAATGAAAAACTGTTTTTT. It codes for CASSDVGGTNEKLFF. The chain has TRBV2 and TRBJ1-4, with D perhaps matching TRBD1 (6 bases). V gave up 3 bases and J gave up 2 bases, with 10 bases separating them. This CDR3 is 15 amino acids long. Germline lookup yields CDR1 SNHLY and CDR2 FYNNEI.

This clonotype was seen a few times. This chain uses TRBV4-1 with TRBJ1-2; 7 bases line up with TRBD1. The germline CDR1 and CDR2 sequences are MGHRA and YSYEKL. The J segment lost 8 bases and the V segment lost 0 bases, leaving 12 bases of the junction unmatched. The CDR3 is 16 amino acids. CDR3 sequence reads: CASSQDFRQGLWGYTF. The CDR3 region has the DNA TGCGCCAGCAGCCAAGACTTCAGACAGGGTTTATGGGGCTACACCTTC.

The V gene is TRBV10-3, the J gene TRBJ2-1; 15 positions match TRBD2. Germline CDR1 reads ENHRY; CDR2 reads SYGVKD. The trim removed 6 bases at V and 7 bases at J, leaving 7 bases unmatched. This CDR3 region has 16 residues. CDR3 sequence: CAISAGLAGGRNEQFF. DNA of the CDR3: TGTGCCATCAGCGCTGGACTAGCGGGAGGGCGAAATGAGCAGTTCTTC.